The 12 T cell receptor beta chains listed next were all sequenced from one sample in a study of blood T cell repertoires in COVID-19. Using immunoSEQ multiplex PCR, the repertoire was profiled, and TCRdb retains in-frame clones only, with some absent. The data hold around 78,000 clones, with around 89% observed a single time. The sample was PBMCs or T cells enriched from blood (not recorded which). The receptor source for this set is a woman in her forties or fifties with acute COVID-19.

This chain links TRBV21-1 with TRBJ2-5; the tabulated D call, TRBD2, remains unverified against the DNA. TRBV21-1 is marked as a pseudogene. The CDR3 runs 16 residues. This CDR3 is CASSKGTSGSQETQYF. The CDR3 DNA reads TGTGCCAGCAGCAAGGGGACTAGCGGATCCCAAGAGACCCAGTACTTC.

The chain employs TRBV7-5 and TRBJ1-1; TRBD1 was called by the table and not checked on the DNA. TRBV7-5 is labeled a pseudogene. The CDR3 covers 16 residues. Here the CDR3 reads CVRSLEQGALGTEAFF. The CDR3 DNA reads TGTGTCAGAAGCTTAGAACAGGGGGCGCTGGGCACTGAAGCTTTCTTT.

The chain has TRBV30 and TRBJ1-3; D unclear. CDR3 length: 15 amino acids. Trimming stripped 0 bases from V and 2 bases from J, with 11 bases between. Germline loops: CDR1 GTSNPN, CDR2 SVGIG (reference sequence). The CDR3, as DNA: TGTGCCTGGAGTGTACCGAGGAAGGCTGGAAACACCATATATTTT. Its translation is CAWSVPRKAGNTIYF.

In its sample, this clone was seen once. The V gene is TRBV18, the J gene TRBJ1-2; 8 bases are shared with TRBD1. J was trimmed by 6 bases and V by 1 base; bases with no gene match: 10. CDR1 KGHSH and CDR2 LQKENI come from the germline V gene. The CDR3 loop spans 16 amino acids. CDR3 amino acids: CASSPQVRTGTHGYTF. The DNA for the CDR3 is TGTGCCAGCTCACCACAGGTCCGGACAGGGACCCATGGCTACACCTTC.

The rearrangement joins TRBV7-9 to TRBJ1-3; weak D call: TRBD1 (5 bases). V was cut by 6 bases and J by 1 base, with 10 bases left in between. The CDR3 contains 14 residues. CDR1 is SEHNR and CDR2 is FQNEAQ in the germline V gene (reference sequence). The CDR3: CASSPTVSGNTIYF. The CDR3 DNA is TGTGCCAGCAGTCCGACAGTATCTGGAAACACCATATATTTT.

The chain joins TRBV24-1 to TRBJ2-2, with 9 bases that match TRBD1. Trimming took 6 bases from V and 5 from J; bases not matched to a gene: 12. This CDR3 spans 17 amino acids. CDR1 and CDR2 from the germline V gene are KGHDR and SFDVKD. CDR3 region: CATSPKSGTGRTGELFF. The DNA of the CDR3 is TGTGCCACCAGTCCTAAATCCGGGACAGGGAGAACCGGGGAGCTGTTTTTT.

This CDR3 is CASSQGGKRGGEQFF. DNA of the CDR3: TGTGCCAGCAGCCAAGGAGGGAAGCGGGGCGGTGAGCAGTTCTTC. This chain joins TRBV14 and TRBJ2-1, with TRBD2 identical over 7 bases. Germline V gene data show CDR1 as SGHDN and CDR2 as FVKESK. The CDR3 contains 15 residues. With 1 base clipped from V and 9 bases from J, the junction kept 9 bases outside the gene matches.

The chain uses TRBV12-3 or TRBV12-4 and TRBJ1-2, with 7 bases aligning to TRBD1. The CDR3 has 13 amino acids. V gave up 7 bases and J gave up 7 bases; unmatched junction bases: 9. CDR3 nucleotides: TGTGCCAGCACCCCGACAGGGCGCCTTGGCTACACCTTC. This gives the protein CASTPTGRLGYTF.

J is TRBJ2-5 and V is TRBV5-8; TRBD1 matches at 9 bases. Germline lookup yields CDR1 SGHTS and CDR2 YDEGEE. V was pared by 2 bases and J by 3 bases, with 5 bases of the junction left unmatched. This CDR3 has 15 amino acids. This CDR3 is CASSFLRDREETQYF. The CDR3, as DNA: TGTGCCAGCAGCTTCCTCCGGGACAGGGAAGAGACCCAGTACTTC.

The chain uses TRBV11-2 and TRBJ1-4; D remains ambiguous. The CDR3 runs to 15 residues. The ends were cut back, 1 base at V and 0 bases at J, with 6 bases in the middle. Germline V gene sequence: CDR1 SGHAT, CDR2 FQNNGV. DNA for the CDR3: TGTGCCAGCAGCTTAGCCGGTCCAACTAATGAAAAACTGTTTTTT. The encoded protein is CASSLAGPTNEKLFF.

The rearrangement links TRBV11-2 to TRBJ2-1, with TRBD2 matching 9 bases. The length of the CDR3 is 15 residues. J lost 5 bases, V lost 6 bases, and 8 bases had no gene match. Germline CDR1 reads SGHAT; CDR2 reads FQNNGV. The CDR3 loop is CASRSIAGVHNEQFF. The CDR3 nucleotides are TGTGCCAGCAGGTCCATAGCGGGAGTCCACAATGAGCAGTTCTTC.

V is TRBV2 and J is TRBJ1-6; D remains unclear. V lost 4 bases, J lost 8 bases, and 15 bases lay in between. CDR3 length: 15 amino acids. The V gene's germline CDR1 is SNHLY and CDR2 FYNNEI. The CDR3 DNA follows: TGTGCCAGCAGTGCCCATGCGAGGGTGGATTCACCCCTCCACTTT. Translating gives CASSAHARVDSPLHF.